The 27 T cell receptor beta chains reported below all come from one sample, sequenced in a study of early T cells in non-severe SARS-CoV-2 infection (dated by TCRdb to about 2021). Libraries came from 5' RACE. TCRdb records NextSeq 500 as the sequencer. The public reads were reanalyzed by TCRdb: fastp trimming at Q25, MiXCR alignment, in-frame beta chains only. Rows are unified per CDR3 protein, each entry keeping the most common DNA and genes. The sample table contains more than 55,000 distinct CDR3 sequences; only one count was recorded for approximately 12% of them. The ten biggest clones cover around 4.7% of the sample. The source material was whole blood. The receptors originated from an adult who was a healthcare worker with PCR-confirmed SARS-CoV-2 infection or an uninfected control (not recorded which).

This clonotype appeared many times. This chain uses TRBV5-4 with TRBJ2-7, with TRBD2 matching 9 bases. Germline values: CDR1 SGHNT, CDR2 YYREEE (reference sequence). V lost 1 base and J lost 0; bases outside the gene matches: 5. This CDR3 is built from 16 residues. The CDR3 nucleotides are TGTGCCAGCAGCTTGATCGGGCGGGGGGGCTCCTACGAGCAGTACTTC. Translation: CASSLIGRGGSYEQYF.

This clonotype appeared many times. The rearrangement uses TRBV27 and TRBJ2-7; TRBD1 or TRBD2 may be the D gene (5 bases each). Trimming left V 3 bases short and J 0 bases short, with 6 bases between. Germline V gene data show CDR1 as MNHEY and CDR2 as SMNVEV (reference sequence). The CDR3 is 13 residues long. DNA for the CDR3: TGTGCCAGCAGTTTCGGGACCTCCTACGAGCAGTACTTC. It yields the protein CASSFGTSYEQYF.

The CDR3 is CASGQGNTGELFF. The CDR3 nucleotides read TGTGCCAGCGGACAGGGGAACACCGGGGAGCTGTTTTTT. This sequence joins TRBV11-1 and TRBJ2-2; 8 nucleotides align to TRBD1. The CDR3 contains 13 residues. Unmatched junction bases numbered 0, after V lost 8 bases and J lost 1 base. CDR1 and CDR2 (germline): SGHAT, FQDESV (reference sequence).

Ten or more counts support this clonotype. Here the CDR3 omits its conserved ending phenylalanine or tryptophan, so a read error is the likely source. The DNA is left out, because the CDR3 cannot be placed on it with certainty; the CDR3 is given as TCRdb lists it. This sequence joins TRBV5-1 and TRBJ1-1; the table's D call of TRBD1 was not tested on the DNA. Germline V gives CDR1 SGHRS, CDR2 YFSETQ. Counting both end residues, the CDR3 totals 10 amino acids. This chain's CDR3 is CASSLAVPRN.

The CDR3 sequence: CASSLTGTGNQPQHF. The CDR3 DNA reads TGTGCCAGCAGCTTAACGGGGACTGGAAATCAGCCCCAGCATTTT. This chain uses TRBV7-2 with TRBJ1-5; the D gene is possibly TRBD1 (5 bases). In germline, CDR1 is SGHTA, CDR2 FQGNSA. CDR3 length: 15 residues. Trimming removed 2 bases from V and 4 bases from J, with 12 bases in between.

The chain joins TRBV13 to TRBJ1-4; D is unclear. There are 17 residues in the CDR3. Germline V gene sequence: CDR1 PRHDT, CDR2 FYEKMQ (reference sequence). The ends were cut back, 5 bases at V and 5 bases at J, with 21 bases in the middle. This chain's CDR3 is CASSVRFFRPENEKLFF. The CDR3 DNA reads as TGTGCCAGCAGCGTAAGGTTTTTTCGGCCGGAGAATGAAAAACTGTTTTTT.

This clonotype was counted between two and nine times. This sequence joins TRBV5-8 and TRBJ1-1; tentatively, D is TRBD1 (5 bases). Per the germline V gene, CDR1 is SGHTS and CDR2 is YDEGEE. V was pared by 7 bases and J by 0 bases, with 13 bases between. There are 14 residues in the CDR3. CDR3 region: CASGKTDLNTEAFF. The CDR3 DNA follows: TGTGCCAGCGGGAAGACAGATTTGAACACTGAAGCTTTCTTT.

CDR3 in amino acids: CASTIRPRDRGYEQYF. CDR3 in DNA: TGTGCCAGCACCATAAGGCCCCGGGACAGGGGGTACGAGCAGTACTTC. V is TRBV6-2 or TRBV6-3 and J is TRBJ2-7; 11 bases match TRBD1. This CDR3 spans 16 amino acids. After removal of 7 bases from V and 4 bases from J, the junction contained 12 bases not matched to a gene. Germline V gene lookup returns CDR1 MNHEY and CDR2 SVGEGT.

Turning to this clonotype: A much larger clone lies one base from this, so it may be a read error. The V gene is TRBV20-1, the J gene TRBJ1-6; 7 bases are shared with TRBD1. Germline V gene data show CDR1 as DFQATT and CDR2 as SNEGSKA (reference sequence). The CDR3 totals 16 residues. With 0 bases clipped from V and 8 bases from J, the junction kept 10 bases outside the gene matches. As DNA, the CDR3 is TGCAGTGCTAGAGATCTTGACTCAGGGGGGGATTCACCCCTCCACTTT. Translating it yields CSARDLDSGGDSPLHF.

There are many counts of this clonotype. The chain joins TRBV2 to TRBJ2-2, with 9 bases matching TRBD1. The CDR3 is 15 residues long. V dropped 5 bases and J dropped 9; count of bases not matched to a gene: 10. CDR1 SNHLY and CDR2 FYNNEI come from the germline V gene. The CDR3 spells CASSPWTGEHRELFF. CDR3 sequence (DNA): TGTGCCAGCAGTCCATGGACAGGGGAACACAGGGAGCTGTTTTTT. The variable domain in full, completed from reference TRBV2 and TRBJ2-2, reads EPEVTQTPSHQVTQMGQEVILRCVPISNHLYFYWYRQILGQKVEFLVSFYNNEISEKSEIFDDQFSVERPDGSNFTLKIRSTKLEDSAMYFCASSPWTGEHRELFFGEGSRLTVL.

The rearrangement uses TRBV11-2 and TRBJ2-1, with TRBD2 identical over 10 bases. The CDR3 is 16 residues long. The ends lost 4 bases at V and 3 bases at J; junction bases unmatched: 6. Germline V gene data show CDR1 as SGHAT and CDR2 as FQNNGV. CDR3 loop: CASSSRGLALYNEQFF. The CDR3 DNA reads TGTGCCAGCAGCTCTAGGGGACTAGCGCTCTACAATGAGCAGTTCTTC. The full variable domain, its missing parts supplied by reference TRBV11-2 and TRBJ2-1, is EAGVAQSPRYKIIEKRQSVAFWCNPISGHATLYWYQQILGQGPKLLIQFQNNGVVDDSQLPKDRFSAERLKGVDSTLKIQPAKLEDSAVYLCASSSRGLALYNEQFFGPGTRLTVL.

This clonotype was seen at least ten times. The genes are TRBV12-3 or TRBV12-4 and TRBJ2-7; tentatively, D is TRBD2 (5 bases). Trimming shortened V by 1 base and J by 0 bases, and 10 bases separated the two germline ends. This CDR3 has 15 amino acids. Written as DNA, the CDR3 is TGTGCCAGCAGTTTAGGAGGCGCGGGCTCCTACGAGCAGTACTTC. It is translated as CASSLGGAGSYEQYF.

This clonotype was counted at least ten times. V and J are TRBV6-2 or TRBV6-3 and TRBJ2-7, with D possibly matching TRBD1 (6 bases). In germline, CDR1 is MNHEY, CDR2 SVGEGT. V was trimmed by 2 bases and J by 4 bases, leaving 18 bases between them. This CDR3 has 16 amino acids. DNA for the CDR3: TGTGCCAGCAGTTACCCGCTCAACAGGGAGTTGTACGAGCAGTACTTC. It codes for CASSYPLNRELYEQYF.

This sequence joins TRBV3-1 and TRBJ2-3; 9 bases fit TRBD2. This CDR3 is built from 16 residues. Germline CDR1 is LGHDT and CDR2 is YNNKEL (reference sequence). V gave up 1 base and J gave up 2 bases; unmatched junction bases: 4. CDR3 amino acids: CASSQVLAGNTDTQYF. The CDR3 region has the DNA TGTGCCAGCAGCCAAGTGCTAGCGGGGAACACAGATACGCAGTATTTT.

CDR3 residues: CASEGEPFNEQFF. CDR3 in DNA: TGTGCTAGTGAGGGAGAACCCTTCAATGAGCAGTTCTTC. This sequence joins TRBV12-5 and TRBJ2-1; D perhaps matches TRBD2 (5 bases). CDR3 size: 13 residues. Germline loops: CDR1 LGHNT, CDR2 FRNRAP. The V end lost 7 bases, the J end lost 6 bases, and 13 bases lay between the germline ends.

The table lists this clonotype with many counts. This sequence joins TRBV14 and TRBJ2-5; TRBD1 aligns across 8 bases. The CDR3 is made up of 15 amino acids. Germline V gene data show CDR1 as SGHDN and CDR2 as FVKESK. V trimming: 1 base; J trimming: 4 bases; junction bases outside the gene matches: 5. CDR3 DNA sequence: TGTGCCAGCAGCCAAGCGGCAGGGGGCGGAGAGACCCAGTACTTC. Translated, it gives CASSQAAGGGETQYF.

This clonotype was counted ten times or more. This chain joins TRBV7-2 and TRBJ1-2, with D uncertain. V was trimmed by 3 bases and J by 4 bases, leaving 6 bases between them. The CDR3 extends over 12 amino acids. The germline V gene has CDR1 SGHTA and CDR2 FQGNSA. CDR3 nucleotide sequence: TGTGCCAGCAGCTTTTCTCCCTATGGCTACACCTTC. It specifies CASSFSPYGYTF.

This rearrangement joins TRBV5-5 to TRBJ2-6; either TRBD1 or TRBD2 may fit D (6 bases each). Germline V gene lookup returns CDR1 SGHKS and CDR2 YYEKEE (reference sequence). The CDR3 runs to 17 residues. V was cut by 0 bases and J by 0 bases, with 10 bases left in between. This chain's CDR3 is CASSLEGGGSGANVLTF. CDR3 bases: TGTGCCAGCAGCTTGGAAGGAGGGGGCTCTGGGGCCAACGTCCTGACTTTC.

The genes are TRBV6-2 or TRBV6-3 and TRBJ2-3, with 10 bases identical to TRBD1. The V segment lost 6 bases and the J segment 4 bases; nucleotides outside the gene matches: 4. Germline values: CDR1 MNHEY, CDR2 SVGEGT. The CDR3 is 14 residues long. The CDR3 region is CASRWTGGSDTQYF. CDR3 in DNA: TGTGCCAGCAGGTGGACAGGGGGGTCAGATACGCAGTATTTT.

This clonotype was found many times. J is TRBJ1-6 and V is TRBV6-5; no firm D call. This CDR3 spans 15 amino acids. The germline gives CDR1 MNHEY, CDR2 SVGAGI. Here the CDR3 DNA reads TGTGCAGCCACATCGTCAAGCTCCTATAATTCACCCCTCCACTTT. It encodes CAATSSSSYNSPLHF.

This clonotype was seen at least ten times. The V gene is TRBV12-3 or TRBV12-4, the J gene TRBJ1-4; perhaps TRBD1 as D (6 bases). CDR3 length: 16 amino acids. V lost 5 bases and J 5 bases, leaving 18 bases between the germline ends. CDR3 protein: CASSTNFGQTNEKLFF. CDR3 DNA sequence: TGTGCCAGCAGTACTAACTTTGGACAGACAAATGAAAAACTGTTTTTT.

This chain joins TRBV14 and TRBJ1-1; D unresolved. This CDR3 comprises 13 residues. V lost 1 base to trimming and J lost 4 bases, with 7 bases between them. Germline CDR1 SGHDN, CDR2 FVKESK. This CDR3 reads CASSQVPVTEAFF. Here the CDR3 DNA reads TGTGCCAGCAGCCAAGTTCCCGTCACTGAAGCTTTCTTT. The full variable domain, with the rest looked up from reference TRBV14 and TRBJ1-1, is EAGVTQFPSHSVIEKGQTVTLRCDPISGHDNLYWYRRVMGKEIKFLLHFVKESKQDESGMPNNRFLAERTGGTYSTLKVQPAELEDSGVYFCASSQVPVTEAFFGQGTRLTVV.

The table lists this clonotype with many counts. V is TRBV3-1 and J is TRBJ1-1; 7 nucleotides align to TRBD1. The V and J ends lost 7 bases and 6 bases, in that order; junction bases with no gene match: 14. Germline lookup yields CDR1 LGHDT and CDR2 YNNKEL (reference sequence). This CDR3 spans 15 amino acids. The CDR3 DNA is TGTGCCAGCACCCGTCGAGGGGGCGGTCGGGCTGAAGCTTTCTTT. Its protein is CASTRRGGGRAEAFF.

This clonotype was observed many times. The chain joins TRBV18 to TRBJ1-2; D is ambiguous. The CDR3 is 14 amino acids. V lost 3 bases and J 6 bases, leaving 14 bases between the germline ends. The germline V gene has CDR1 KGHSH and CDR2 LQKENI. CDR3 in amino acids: CASSPTVAVDGYTF. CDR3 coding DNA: TGTGCCAGCTCACCGACTGTGGCGGTGGATGGCTACACCTTC.

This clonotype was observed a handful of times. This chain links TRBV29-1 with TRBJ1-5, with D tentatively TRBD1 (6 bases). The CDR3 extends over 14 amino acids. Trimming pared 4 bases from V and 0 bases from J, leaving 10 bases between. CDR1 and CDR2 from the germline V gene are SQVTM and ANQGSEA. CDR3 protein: CSVVAGDSNQPQHF. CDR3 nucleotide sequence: TGCAGCGTTGTGGCAGGGGATAGCAATCAGCCCCAGCATTTT.

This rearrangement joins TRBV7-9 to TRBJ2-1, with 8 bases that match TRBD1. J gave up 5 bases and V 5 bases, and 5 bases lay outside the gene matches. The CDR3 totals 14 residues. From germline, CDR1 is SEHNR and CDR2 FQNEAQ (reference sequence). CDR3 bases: TGTGCCAGCAGCGATTGGGACAGGCACAATGAGCAGTTCTTC. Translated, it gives CASSDWDRHNEQFF.

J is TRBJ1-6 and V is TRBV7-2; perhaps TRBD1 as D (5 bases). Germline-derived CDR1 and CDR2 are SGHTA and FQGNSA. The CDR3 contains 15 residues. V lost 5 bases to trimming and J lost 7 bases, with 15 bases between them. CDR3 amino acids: CASSPPGVSNSPLHF. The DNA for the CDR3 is TGTGCCAGCAGCCCTCCGGGGGTTAGCAATTCACCCCTCCACTTT.